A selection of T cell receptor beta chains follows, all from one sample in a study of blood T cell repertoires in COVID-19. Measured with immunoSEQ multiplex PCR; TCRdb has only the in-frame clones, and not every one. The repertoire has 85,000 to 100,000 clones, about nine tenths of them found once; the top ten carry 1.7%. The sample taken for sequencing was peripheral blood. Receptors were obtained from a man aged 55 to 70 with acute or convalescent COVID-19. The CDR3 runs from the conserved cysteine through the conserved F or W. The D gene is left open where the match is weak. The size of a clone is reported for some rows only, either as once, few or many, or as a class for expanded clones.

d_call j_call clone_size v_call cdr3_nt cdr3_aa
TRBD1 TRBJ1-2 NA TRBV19 TGTGCCAGTAGTATTTTCGCTCGGGTGTTCTCGGACAGGCGTAACTATGGCTACACCTTC CASSIFARVFSDRRNYGYTF
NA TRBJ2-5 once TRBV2 TGTGCCAGCGTCAGGGGTTCACAAGAGACCCAGTACTTC CASVRGSQETQYF
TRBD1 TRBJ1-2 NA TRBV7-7 TGTGCCAGCAGCTTACCGGGACAGGGGGCCGAAGGCTACACCTTC CASSLPGQGAEGYTF
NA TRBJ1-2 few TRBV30 TGTGCCTGGAGTCTAGGGAGGTCGGGGCAGAAGTATGGCTACACCTTC CAWSLGRSGQKYGYTF
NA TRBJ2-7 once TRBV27 TGTGCCAGCAGTTTAGTACAGGGAAACCCCTACGAGCAGTACTTC CASSLVQGNPYEQYF
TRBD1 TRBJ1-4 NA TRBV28 TGTGCCAGCAGTTTCCCCCTATTCCGGGACAGGGGGCCCGGTAATGAAAAACTGTTTTTT CASSFPLFRDRGPGNEKLFF
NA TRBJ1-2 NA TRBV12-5 TGTGCTAGTGGTTTGGATGGGGCTAAACTTTATGGCTACACCTTC CASGLDGAKLYGYTF
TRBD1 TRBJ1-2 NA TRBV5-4 TGTGCCAGCAGGCGAATCCCCGGGACAGGGATGGACTATGGCTACACCTTC CASRRIPGTGMDYGYTF
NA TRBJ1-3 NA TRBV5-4 TGTGCCAGCAGCTTGGCCGTCGGCTCTGGAAACACCATATATTTT CASSLAVGSGNTIYF
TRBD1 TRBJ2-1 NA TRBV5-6 TGTGCCAGCAGCTTGGGGACAGGGGGCCAATCCTACAATGAGCAGTTCTTC CASSLGTGGQSYNEQFF